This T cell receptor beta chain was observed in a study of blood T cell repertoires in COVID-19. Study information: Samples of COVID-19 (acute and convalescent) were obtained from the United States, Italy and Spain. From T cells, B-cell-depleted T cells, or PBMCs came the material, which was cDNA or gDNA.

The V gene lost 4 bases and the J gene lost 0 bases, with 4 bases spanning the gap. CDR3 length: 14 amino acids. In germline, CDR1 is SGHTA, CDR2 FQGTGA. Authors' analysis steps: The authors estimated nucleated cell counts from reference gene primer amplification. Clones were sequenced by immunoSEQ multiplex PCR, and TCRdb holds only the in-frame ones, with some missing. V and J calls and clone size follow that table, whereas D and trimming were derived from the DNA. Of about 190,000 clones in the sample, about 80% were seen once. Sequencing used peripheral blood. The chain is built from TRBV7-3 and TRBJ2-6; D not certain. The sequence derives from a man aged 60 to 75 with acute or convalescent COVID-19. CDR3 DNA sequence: TGTGCCAGCAGCTCTACCTCTGGGGCCAACGTCCTGACTTTC. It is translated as CASSSTSGANVLTF.